The sample holds many counts of the clone carrying this T cell receptor (beta chain). Its antigen is as yet unknown. TCR beta cDNA libraries included unique molecular identifiers. MiXCR, applied by TCRdb to the PCR reads, yields one record per CDR3 protein. In the table there are some 800,000 distinct CDR3 sequences, about half of which are singletons. These data belong to a study of post-analysis software for immune sequencing data. General observations from the study: Five TRBV segments were more frequent in patients than controls; TRBV5-6, TRBV5-1 and TRBV20-1 belonged to this group.

Germline values: CDR1 DFQATT, CDR2 SNEGSKA (reference sequence). V dropped 3 bases and J dropped 3 bases, with 9 bases sitting between them. The CDR3 loop spans 12 amino acids. Sequencing was performed on blood. The clonotype was recovered from a girl aged 5-17 years with multiple sclerosis. The chain couples TRBV20-1 to TRBJ2-7; D uncertain. In DNA, the CDR3 is TGCAGTGCTAGCTGGGCAGACTACGAGCAGTACTTC. Protein product: CSASWADYEQYF.